This T cell receptor beta chain stems from a study of cytomegalovirus exposure and HLA in healthy donors. This clone was counted between two and nine times. With 60 Vbeta and 13 Jbeta primers, the PCR was carried out. Profiled with immunoSEQ multiplex PCR; TCRdb holds only in-frame clones, not every one. Here the sample spans some 140,000 clones, around 86% being singletons. CDR3 length: 15 residues. Germline-derived CDR1 and CDR2 are MNHEY and SVGAGI. V was clipped by 2 bases and J by 2 bases; unmatched bases: 4. This sequence was found in a woman aged 50 to 60 in good health and CMV-seropositive. Sequencing was done on a sample of PBMCs. The rearrangement links TRBV6-5 to TRBJ2-5; the match to TRBD1 covers 8 bases. The CDR3 protein is CASSYGQGLQETQYF. DNA for the CDR3: TGTGCCAGCAGTTACGGACAGGGACTTCAAGAGACCCAGTACTTC.